A selection of T cell receptor beta chains follows, all from one sample in a study of cytomegalovirus exposure and HLA in healthy donors. The assay was immunoSEQ multiplex PCR, and TCRdb's table has in-frame clones only and misses some. The sample carries 100,000 to 150,000 clones, approximately 80% recorded once. Sequenced: PBMCs. The receptors stem from a man aged 18 to 30 in good health and CMV-seropositive. The CDR3 runs from the conserved cysteine through the conserved F or W. D genes are given only for firm matches. The size of a clone is reported for some rows only, either as once, few or many, or as a class for expanded clones.

j_call v_call d_call clone_size cdr3_aa cdr3_nt
TRBJ1-2 TRBV19 TRBD1 once CASSFGTVTTTYGYTF TGTGCCAGTAGTTTCGGGACAGTTACTACGACGTATGGCTACACCTTC
TRBJ2-7 TRBV4-1 . . CASSQVNGIYEQYF TGCGCCAGCAGCCAAGTTAACGGGATCTACGAGCAGTACTTC
TRBJ1-3 TRBV7-8 . . CASRRSAGNTIYF TGTGCCAGCAGGCGGAGCGCTGGAAACACCATATATTTT
TRBJ1-1 TRBV4-1 TRBD1 . CASSQGQGETEAFF TGCGCCAGCAGCCAAGGACAGGGGGAGACTGAAGCTTTCTTT
TRBJ2-2 TRBV27 . once CASSLLRAGGELFF TGTGCCAGCAGTCTCCTGAGGGCCGGCGGGGAGCTGTTTTTT
TRBJ1-1 TRBV5-4 . . CASSLMAGKRGNTEAFF TGTGCCAGCAGCTTGATGGCGGGGAAACGGGGGAACACTGAAGCTTTCTTT
TRBJ2-5 TRBV4-2 TRBD2 once CASSQERGGGETQYF TGTGCCAGCAGCCAAGAGCGGGGGGGCGGGGAGACCCAGTACTTC
TRBJ2-1 TRBV4-2 . . CASSPTGLDEQFF TGTGCCAGCAGCCCGACCGGACTCGATGAGCAGTTCTTC
TRBJ1-5 TRBV6-5 TRBD1 . CASSNRGDQPQHF TGTGCCAGCAGTAACAGGGGGGATCAGCCCCAGCATTTT
TRBJ2-1 TRBV7-6 TRBD1 once CASSLDSGQEKQFF TGTGCCAGCAGCTTAGATTCGGGACAGGAGAAGCAGTTCTTC
TRBJ2-7 TRBV10-2 TRBD1 few CASSAGTAYEQYF TGCGCCAGCAGTGCAGGGACAGCCTACGAGCAGTACTTC
TRBJ1-1 TRBV18 . . CASSPLSEGTTEAFF TGTGCCAGCTCACCACTTAGCGAGGGTACCACTGAAGCTTTCTTT
TRBJ2-7 TRBV19 . . CASSIAGSHEQYF TGTGCCAGTAGTATCGCCGGGTCACACGAGCAGTACTTC
TRBJ1-2 TRBV28 TRBD1 once CASSLDRVRHVSYTF TGTGCCAGCAGTTTAGACAGGGTCCGTCACGTGAGCTACACCTTC
TRBJ1-4 TRBV4-1 . . CASSQDRSWGQKKLFF TGCGCCAGCAGCCAAGATCGCTCGTGGGGCCAGAAAAAACTGTTTTTT
TRBJ2-7 TRBV4-1 . few CASSNPGTFSYEQYF TGCGCCAGCAGCAACCCTGGGACATTCTCCTACGAGCAGTACTTC
TRBJ2-2 TRBV5-1 . . CASSLAYRGAMRGTGELFF TGCGCCAGCAGCTTGGCCTATCGGGGGGCCATGAGAGGAACCGGGGAGCTGTTTTTT
TRBJ2-3 TRBV11-2 TRBD2 . CASSQRLAPSTDTQYF TGTGCCAGCAGCCAACGACTAGCGCCTAGCACAGATACGCAGTATTTT
TRBJ1-4 TRBV5-1 . . CASSSTQGTREKLFF TGCGCCAGCAGCTCTACACAGGGAACGCGGGAAAAACTGTTTTTT
TRBJ2-7 TRBV13 TRBD1 . CASSRTGLHHEQYF TGTGCCAGCAGCCGGACAGGATTACACCACGAGCAGTACTTC
TRBJ1-2 TRBV27 . . CASSSQFGPRGYGYTF TGTGCCAGCAGTTCCCAATTCGGTCCAAGGGGATATGGCTACACCTTC
TRBJ1-1 TRBV29-1 . . CSVEDKGGMNTEAFF TGCAGCGTTGAAGATAAAGGGGGAATGAACACTGAAGCTTTCTTT
TRBJ2-2 TRBV18 TRBD2 . CASSPGLTNTGELFF TGTGCCAGCTCACCGGGACTAACAAACACCGGGGAGCTGTTTTTT
TRBJ2-7 TRBV4-1 TRBD2 few CASSQELAGAIYEQYF TGCGCCAGCAGCCAAGAGCTGGCGGGAGCAATTTACGAGCAGTACTTC
TRBJ1-2 TRBV23-1 . . CASSQSIRGEGYGYTF TGCGCCAGCAGTCAATCTATTCGGGGTGAAGGCTATGGCTACACCTTC
TRBJ1-1 TRBV2 . . CASVTGEDTEAFF TGTGCCAGCGTTACGGGGGAGGACACTGAAGCTTTCTTT
TRBJ2-1 TRBV11-2 . . CASSLVGSSNEQFF TGTGCCAGCAGCTTAGTTGGCAGTTCGAATGAGCAGTTCTTC
TRBJ1-2 TRBV19 . . CASFNAPGTRYYGYTF TGTGCCAGTTTCAATGCCCCCGGGACAAGATATTATGGCTACACCTTC
TRBJ2-2 TRBV11-2 . . CASSAFRWADSGELFF TGTGCCAGCAGCGCTTTTCGATGGGCAGATTCGGGGGAGCTGTTTTTT
TRBJ2-6 TRBV28 TRBD1 few CASSPGTGYSGLTF TGTGCCAGCAGTCCCGGGACAGGGTATTCAGGCCTGACTTTC